This T cell receptor (beta chain) was captured in a study of T cells after yellow fever vaccination. Study observations and caveats: Within FACS-sorted repertoires, abundant clonotypes contaminating from the bulk population could be present.

As for this clonotype: Its antigen is unknown.

Trimming left V 3 bases short and J 0 bases short, with 12 bases between. CDR1 is DFQATT and CDR2 is SNEGSKA in the germline V gene (reference sequence). The CDR3 length is 16 residues. TCRdb fed the 5' RACE reads into MiXCR, producing one record per CDR3 protein. The sample shows roughly 310,000 distinct CDR3 sequences, about 3.5% of them seen only once. Sequenced here: PBMCs, sampled on the day of the yellow fever booster vaccination. The TCR was taken from a man between 18 and 29 years old who received the YFV17D yellow fever vaccine. The J gene is TRBJ2-6, the V gene TRBV20-1; D tentatively fits TRBD1 or TRBD2 (5 bases each). The CDR3 spells CSASGAGYSGANVLTF. In nucleotides, the CDR3 is TGCAGTGCTAGTGGGGCGGGTTACTCTGGGGCCAACGTCCTGACTTTC.